This TCR beta chain was captured in a study of T cell clonotyping in hematopoietic cell transplantation. Whole-study results and caveats: No sorting was done, leaving CD4 and CD8 contributions mixed. Few recipient clonotypes overlapped donors; over 97% were de novo at given depth. Broader posttransplant TCR repertoire diversity was predicted by graft donor and pretransplant recipient Inverse Simpson Index values.

Assay: immunoSEQ multiplex PCR; the TCRdb copy retains only in-frame clones and omits some. This sample yields about 3,000 clones, of which about 80% are seen a single time; approximately 6.1% belongs to the top ten. This clone was recorded only once. The antigen is unknown. CDR1 and CDR2 from the germline V gene are LNHDA and SQIVND (reference sequence). V was pared by 8 bases and J by 6 bases, with 6 bases of the junction left unmatched. The CDR3 runs 13 residues. The rearrangement joins TRBV19 to TRBJ1-4; 7 positions match TRBD1. The sequencing used peripheral blood mononuclear cells, collected 30 days after allogeneic stem cell transplant. This receptor was identified in a male patient aged 60 to 75 who had an allogeneic stem cell transplant, so T cells may come from the graft donor. Some clones in this sample may be carry-over from other donors' samples. The CDR3 nucleotides are TGTGCCAGTCGTCAGGGGGGACATGAAAAACTGTTTTTT. Protein product: CASRQGGHEKLFF.